Sequencing of this T cell receptor beta chain was carried out in a study of Ad26.COV2.S vaccination and SARS-CoV-2 variants. Study context: Ad26.COV2.S arm of COV1001 included the donor. Findings of the study overall: Estimates derived from TCR breadth and depth analyses may have underestimated total T cell responses.

TCRdb's copy holds only in-frame clones and misses some; the assay was immunoSEQ multiplex PCR. The profile shows a few hundred thousand clones, roughly 85% of them singletons. The treatment is: some 19 received Ad26.COV2.S at low or high dose, single or two shots; about 5 received placebo; per-sample allocation not given. Day 63 following the first vaccine or placebo injection was when the samples were taken. Within Boston, the person who donated was an adult of 18-55 years. The germline V and J ends were trimmed by 6 bases and 8 bases, with 16 bases remaining between them. In germline, CDR1 is SEHNR, CDR2 FQNEAQ (reference sequence). This CDR3 is built from 13 residues. As for this clone: The antigen is unknown.

The V gene is TRBV7-9, the J gene TRBJ1-2; weak D call: TRBD1 (6 bases). The receptor was derived from a person aged 18-60 years who received the Ad26.COV2.S COVID-19 vaccine or a placebo. Sequences were derived from peripheral blood, sampled in a trial of Ad26.COV2.S vaccine versus placebo. The CDR3 protein is CASSGPGAGGYTF. DNA for the CDR3: TGTGCCAGCAGTGGACCAGGGGCTGGAGGCTACACCTTC.